This T cell receptor (beta chain) comes out of a study of CDR3 diversity in severe acne. This clonotype was picked up many times. This CDR3 spans 15 amino acids. V shed 5 bases and J 3 bases; nucleotides not matched to a gene: 10. Germline CDR1 SEHNR, CDR2 FQNEAQ (reference sequence). Each CDR3 protein is one row after TCRdb ran MiXCR on the PCR reads. The sample holds roughly 100,000 distinct CDR3 sequences, 51% seen once. Sequenced material: blood. This sequence joins TRBV7-9 and TRBJ2-7; TRBD2 aligns across 7 bases. The source of this sequence is a male donor with acne. CDR3 DNA: TGTGCCAGCAGCGCAGATAGCTCGGGGGGCTACGAGCAGTACTTC. This encodes CASSADSSGGYEQYF.